This TCR beta chain comes out of a study of cytomegalovirus exposure and HLA in healthy donors. Whole-study findings and limits: Highly shared variants forming one cluster were likely a sequencing artifact. Fewer N-insertions (relative to the approximately 700-donor mean) were reportedly seen in an Asian-associated ancestry cluster in a later analysis.

Note on this clone: Its antigen remains unidentified.

Germline V gene data show CDR1 as MNHNY and CDR2 as SVGAGI (reference sequence). After removal of 6 bases from V and 2 bases from J, the junction contained 6 bases not matched to a gene. CDR3 size: 15 residues. A multiplex PCR was run with 60 Vbeta primers and 13 Jbeta primers. Clones were read by immunoSEQ multiplex PCR, and TCRdb kept only the in-frame ones, dropping some. Altogether 200,000 to 250,000 clones are present, over 75% being singletons, with the ten largest covering 1% to 1.5%. The receptor comes from a human donor in good health. The chain employs TRBV6-6 and TRBJ1-3, with TRBD1 matching over 8 bases. Specimen: PBMCs. CDR3 loop: CASREGQATGNTIYF. CDR3 sequence (DNA): TGTGCCAGCAGAGAGGGACAGGCCACTGGAAACACCATATATTTT.